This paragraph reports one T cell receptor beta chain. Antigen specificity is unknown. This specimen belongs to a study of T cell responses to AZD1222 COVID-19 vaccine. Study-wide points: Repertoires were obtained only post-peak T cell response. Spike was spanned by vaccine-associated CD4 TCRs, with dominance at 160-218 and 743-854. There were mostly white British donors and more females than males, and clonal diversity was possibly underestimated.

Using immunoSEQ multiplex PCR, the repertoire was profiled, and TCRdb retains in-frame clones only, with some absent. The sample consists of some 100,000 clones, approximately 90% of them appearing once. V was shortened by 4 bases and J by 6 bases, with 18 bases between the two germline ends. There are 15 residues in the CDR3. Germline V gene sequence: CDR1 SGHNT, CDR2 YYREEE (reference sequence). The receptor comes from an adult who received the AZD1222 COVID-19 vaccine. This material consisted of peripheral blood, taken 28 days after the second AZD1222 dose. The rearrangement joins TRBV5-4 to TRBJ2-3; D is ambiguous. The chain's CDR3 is CASSVRVARADTQYF. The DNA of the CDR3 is TGTGCCAGCAGCGTGAGAGTAGCCCGGGCGGATACGCAGTATTTT.